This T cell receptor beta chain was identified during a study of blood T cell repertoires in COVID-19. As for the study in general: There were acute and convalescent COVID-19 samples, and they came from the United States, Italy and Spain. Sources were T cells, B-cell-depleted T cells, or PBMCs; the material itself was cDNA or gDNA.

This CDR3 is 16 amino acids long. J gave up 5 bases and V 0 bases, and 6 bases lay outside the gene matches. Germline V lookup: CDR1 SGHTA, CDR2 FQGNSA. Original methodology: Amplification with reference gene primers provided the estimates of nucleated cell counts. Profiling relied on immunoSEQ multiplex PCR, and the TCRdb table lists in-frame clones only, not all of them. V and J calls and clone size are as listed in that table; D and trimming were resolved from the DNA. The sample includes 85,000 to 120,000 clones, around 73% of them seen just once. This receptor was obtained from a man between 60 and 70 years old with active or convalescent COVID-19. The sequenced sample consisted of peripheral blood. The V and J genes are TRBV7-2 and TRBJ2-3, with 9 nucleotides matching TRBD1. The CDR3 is CASSLAGGQGIDTQYF. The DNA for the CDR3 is TGTGCCAGCAGCTTAGCGGGAGGACAGGGGATAGATACGCAGTATTTT.